The 3 T cell receptor beta chains reported below all come from one sample, sequenced in a study of blood T cell repertoires in COVID-19. Some clones are missing from TCRdb's copy, which holds only in-frame ones; the method was immunoSEQ multiplex PCR. Found here are fewer than 250,000 clones, around 80% of them singletons; the top ten hold nearly 20%. Sequencing input: peripheral blood. These TCRs come from a man aged 25 to 40 with active or convalescent COVID-19.

This clone was recorded only once. CDR3 sequence reads: CASSAPPLATTNEKLFF. The CDR3 DNA is TGTGCCAGTAGTGCTCCACCTTTAGCAACAACTAATGAAAAACTGTTTTTT. The chain couples TRBV19 to TRBJ1-4; D is uncertain. Trimming pared 5 bases from V and 0 bases from J, leaving 16 bases between. Germline V gene lookup returns CDR1 LNHDA and CDR2 SQIVND (reference sequence). The CDR3 totals 17 residues.

This chain joins TRBV7-9 and TRBJ2-2, with a tentative D call TRBD2 (6 bases). The ends were cut back, 1 base at V and 3 bases at J, with 9 bases in the middle. Germline V lookup: CDR1 SEHNR, CDR2 FQNEAQ (reference sequence). This CDR3 has 15 residues. The CDR3 protein is CASSLVGGHTGELFF. The CDR3 bases are TGTGCCAGCAGCTTAGTCGGGGGACACACCGGGGAGCTGTTTTTT.

The chain carries TRBV7-2 and TRBJ2-7, with a weak D call TRBD1 (6 bases). Per germline, CDR1 SGHTA and CDR2 FQGNSA. The CDR3 is made up of 16 amino acids. V lost 1 base to trimming and J lost 0 bases, with 13 bases between them. DNA for the CDR3: TGTGCCAGCAGCTTAGGGGGGCCTTTGAGCTCCTACGAGCAGTACTTC. It encodes CASSLGGPLSSYEQYF.